These T cell receptor beta chains were read from a single sample in a study of post-analysis software for immune sequencing data. One entry per CDR3 protein results from TCRdb running MiXCR on the PCR reads. Of 450,000 or so distinct CDR3 sequences listed, under 55% were seen once; the top ten hold 12%. The material sequenced was blood. The receptors stem from a girl between 10 and 17 years old with multiple sclerosis. CDR3s include the opening cysteine and the closing phenylalanine or tryptophan. The order of the fields is clone size, V gene, D gene, J gene, CDR3 DNA, CDR3 protein. D genes are given only for firm matches. Clone size is given for some rows only: seen once, a few or many times, or a class if the clone is expanded.

NA	TRBV7-9	NA	TRBJ1-1	TGTGCCAGCATCAAACAGGAGGACACTGAAGCTTTCTTT	CASIKQEDTEAFF
few	TRBV7-2	TRBD2	TRBJ2-5	TGTGCCAGCAGCCAGCAGACTAGCGGGGACATTGGGGAGACCCAGTACTTC	CASSQQTSGDIGETQYF
NA	TRBV7-8	TRBD1	TRBJ2-7	TGTGCCAACAGCCCGGACAGGAACTCCTACGAGCAGTACTTC	CANSPDRNSYEQYF
NA	TRBV20-1	NA	TRBJ1-4	TGCAGTGCTAGACCTTTACAGGGAAATAATGAAAAACTGTTTTTT	CSARPLQGNNEKLFF
NA	TRBV5-1	NA	TRBJ2-7	TGCGCCAGCAGTGCATCCGGGACACCTTCCTACGAGCAGTACTTC	CASSASGTPSYEQYF
NA	TRBV10-3	TRBD2	TRBJ2-1	TGTGCCATCAGTTTGCGGGAGGGGCCCTACAATGAGCAGTTCTTC	CAISLREGPYNEQFF
NA	TRBV4-1	TRBD2	TRBJ2-1	TGCGCCGGCAGCCATGGTGTCGGTCTAGCGGGCAATGAGCAGTTCTTC	CAGSHGVGLAGNEQFF
few	TRBV10-3	TRBD2	TRBJ2-7	TGTGCCATCAGTACCGGGACTAGCGGAGACGAGCAGTACTTC	CAISTGTSGDEQYF
NA	TRBV28	TRBD2	TRBJ2-6	TGTGCCAGCAGTTCCCTAGCGGGAGTTCCCTCTGGGGCCAACGTCCTGACTTTC	CASSSLAGVPSGANVLTF
NA	TRBV29-1	NA	TRBJ2-1	TGCAGCGTGGGTGGACAGATATACAATGAGCAGTTCTTC	CSVGGQIYNEQFF
NA	TRBV20-1	TRBD1	TRBJ1-1	TGCAGTGCTAGCGGCCAGGGGGCTGTTGCGGCTTTCTTT	CSASGQGAVAAFF
few	TRBV12-3/TRBV12-4	NA	TRBJ1-2	TGTGCCAGCACTTCAGGGGCGGTCTATGGCTACACCTTC	CASTSGAVYGYTF
NA	TRBV11-2	NA	TRBJ2-5	TGTGCCAGCAGCCTCAACTCCGGGGGAGAGACCCAGTACTTC	CASSLNSGGETQYF
few	TRBV4-3	NA	TRBJ2-1	TGCGCCAGCAGCCAAGCTAGCGAGGGTGAGCAGTTCTTC	CASSQASEGEQFF
NA	TRBV4-1	NA	TRBJ1-4	TGCGCCAGCAGCCAAGTGCACGGGACGGACCATGAAAAACTGTTTTTT	CASSQVHGTDHEKLFF
NA	TRBV5-5	TRBD2	TRBJ2-5	TGTGCCAGCAGCTTTTCAGGCGGGAGTCGAGAGACCCAGTACTTC	CASSFSGGSRETQYF
NA	TRBV20-1	NA	TRBJ2-7	TGCAGTGCTAGAGACCGGACCCGATGGGAGGAGCAGTACTTC	CSARDRTRWEEQYF
NA	TRBV7-2	TRBD2	TRBJ2-7	TGTGCCAGCAGCTTAGCGCGCGGGACTAGCTCCTACGAGCAGTACTTC	CASSLARGTSSYEQYF
NA	TRBV4-2	TRBD2	TRBJ2-3	TGTGCCAGCAGCCAACGTGAGCGGGAGTTTGGAGATACGCAGTATTTT	CASSQREREFGDTQYF
NA	TRBV5-1	NA	TRBJ2-1	TGCGCCAGCAGCTTGGTCCTCCAGCGGACTTACAATAAGCAGTTCTTC	CASSLVLQRTYNKQFF
few	TRBV20-1	NA	TRBJ2-1	TGCAGTGCTAGAGATCTAGGGAGTTCAAGGAATGAGCAGTTCTTC	CSARDLGSSRNEQFF
NA	TRBV6-6	NA	TRBJ2-3	TGTGCCAGCAGACTAGTGGATACGCAGTATTTT	CASRLVDTQYF
NA	TRBV7-2	NA	TRBJ2-4	TGTGCCAGCAGCTTAGGGTCAGCTTACAAAAACATTCAGTACTTC	CASSLGSAYKNIQYF
NA	TRBV29-1	TRBD2	TRBJ2-1	TGCAGCGGTCGACTAGCGGGAGGGCCGGGGTACATTGAGCAGTTCTTC	CSGRLAGGPGYIEQFF
NA	TRBV27	NA	TRBJ2-5	TGTGCCAGCAGTTCTGGGTACAGGGTGCAAGAGACCCAGTACTTC	CASSSGYRVQETQYF
NA	TRBV27	NA	TRBJ2-1	TGTGCCAGCAGTTTATTTTGGGGGTTCGATGAGCAGTTCTTC	CASSLFWGFDEQFF
NA	TRBV29-1	NA	TRBJ2-7	TGCAGCGTGGAGGGGCCAACCTACGAGCAGTACTTC	CSVEGPTYEQYF
NA	TRBV20-1	NA	TRBJ2-1	TGCAGTGCTAGGGGACTGAATGTCCTGGGCAATGAGCAGTTCTTC	CSARGLNVLGNEQFF
NA	TRBV5-1	NA	TRBJ2-1	TGCGCCAGCAGCTCATCGGCCTCCGGCAATGAGCAGTTCTTC	CASSSSASGNEQFF
few	TRBV20-1	TRBD1	TRBJ2-6	TGCAGTGCCAGACAGGGGGCGGACTCTGGGGCCAACGTCCTGACTTTC	CSARQGADSGANVLTF
many	TRBV28	NA	TRBJ1-2	TGTGCCAGCAGCCCCCTCGACAGAACTAACTATGGCTACACCTTC	CASSPLDRTNYGYTF
NA	TRBV2	TRBD1	TRBJ1-5	TGTGCCAGCAGGGGACAGGGGTATCAGCCCCAGCATTTT	CASRGQGYQPQHF
NA	TRBV4-1	TRBD2	TRBJ2-7	TGCGCCAGCAGCCAAATTATTTTAGCGGGACCCTACCACGAGCAGTACTTC	CASSQIILAGPYHEQYF
few	TRBV5-1	NA	TRBJ1-2	TGCGCCAGCAGGGCGGCAGGGCAGGACTATGGCTACACCTTC	CASRAAGQDYGYTF
NA	TRBV7-6	NA	TRBJ1-1	TGTGCCAGCAGCTTAGATGGAGACTCTGAAGCTTTCTTT	CASSLDGDSEAFF
NA	TRBV5-1	NA	TRBJ1-5	TGCGCCAGCAGCTTGGAGGGGTCCCAGGGTAATCAGCCCCAGCATTTT	CASSLEGSQGNQPQHF
few	TRBV20-1	NA	TRBJ2-5	TGCAGTGCTAGAGACGCCCAGTTTGGAGCGACCCAGTACTTC	CSARDAQFGATQYF
few	TRBV15	TRBD2	TRBJ2-3	TGTGCCACCAGCAGAGACCTAGGGACTAGCGGAGGAACAGATACGCAGTATTTT	CATSRDLGTSGGTDTQYF
NA	TRBV24-1	NA	TRBJ2-3	TGTGCCACCAGTGGAGGGGCCCTAGATACGCAGTATTTT	CATSGGALDTQYF
NA	TRBV29-1	NA	TRBJ2-3	TGCAGCGTTGAGGGGCCGGCGTCCACAGATACGCAGTATTTT	CSVEGPASTDTQYF
NA	TRBV24-1	NA	TRBJ2-1	TGTGCCACCAGTGATTTCTTTGGGTACAATGAGCAGTTCTTC	CATSDFFGYNEQFF
NA	TRBV7-3	NA	TRBJ2-7	TGTGCCAGCAGCTCCTATATGGACCCCTACGAGCAGTACTTC	CASSSYMDPYEQYF
NA	TRBV11-2	NA	TRBJ2-1	TGTGCCAGCAGCTTATTGGATAGGGCAGACAATGAGCAGTTCTTC	CASSLLDRADNEQFF
NA	TRBV6-1	NA	TRBJ1-5	TGTGCCAGCAGTGACAGGGCTAGCAATCAGCCCCAGCATTTT	CASSDRASNQPQHF
NA	TRBV4-3	TRBD1	TRBJ2-2	TGCGCCAGCAGCCAAGAAGTGACAGGGGTTGTCACCGGGGAGCTGTTTTTT	CASSQEVTGVVTGELFF
NA	TRBV12-3/TRBV12-4	TRBD1	TRBJ2-5	TGTGCCAGCACCGTAGACAGGGGTGAGACCCAGTACTTC	CASTVDRGETQYF
NA	TRBV6-5	NA	TRBJ2-7	TGTGCCAGCAGTTACTCCTCCGAAGGGGCCAGCTACAATGAGCAGTACTTC	CASSYSSEGASYNEQYF